Listed below are T cell receptor beta chains from one sample, sequenced in a study of radiation and T cells in renal cell carcinoma. Sequencing used immunoSEQ multiplex PCR; TCRdb keeps in-frame clones, though not all of them. Here the sample spans roughly 170,000 clones, 88% being singletons. The source material was blood, sampled from a patient whose treatment included radiotherapy and nephrectomy. The receptors stem from a woman aged 45-65 years with renal cell carcinoma. CDR3s include the opening cysteine and the closing phenylalanine or tryptophan. The order of the fields is CDR3 length, clone size, D gene, V gene, J gene, CDR3 protein, CDR3 DNA. D genes are given only for firm matches. Only some rows state a clone size, as once, few, many or a class for expanded clones.

len: 16
abundance: .
d_gene: .
v_gene: TRBV9
j_gene: TRBJ2-7
CDR3aa: CASSLNPGSLNNEQYF
CDR3nt: TGTGCCAGCAGCTTAAATCCAGGGAGTCTGAACAACGAGCAGTACTTC

len: 15
abundance: few
d_gene: .
v_gene: TRBV11-1
j_gene: TRBJ2-2
CDR3aa: CASSSRPGFSGELFF
CDR3nt: TGTGCCAGCAGCTCCCGACCTGGATTTTCCGGGGAGCTGTTTTTT

len: 15
abundance: .
d_gene: .
v_gene: TRBV2
j_gene: TRBJ2-7
CDR3aa: CASRRPGRSSYEQYF
CDR3nt: TGTGCCAGCAGGAGACCGGGCCGGAGCTCCTACGAGCAGTACTTC

len: 14
abundance: .
d_gene: .
v_gene: TRBV6-5
j_gene: TRBJ2-5
CDR3aa: CASSYSGGQETQYF
CDR3nt: TGTGCCAGCAGTTACTCCGGGGGACAAGAGACCCAGTACTTC

len: 14
abundance: .
d_gene: .
v_gene: TRBV7-2
j_gene: TRBJ1-3
CDR3aa: CASSGTFTGNTIYF
CDR3nt: TGTGCCAGCAGCGGGACTTTCACTGGAAACACCATATATTTT

len: 17
abundance: few
d_gene: TRBD2
v_gene: TRBV7-9
j_gene: TRBJ2-3
CDR3aa: CASSGILGGGGTDTQYF
CDR3nt: TGTGCCAGCAGCGGAATTCTGGGCGGGGGGGGCACAGATACGCAGTATTTT

len: 16
abundance: .
d_gene: TRBD2
v_gene: TRBV7-9
j_gene: TRBJ2-3
CDR3aa: CASSSGTSGTTDTQYF
CDR3nt: TGTGCCAGCAGCTCCGGGACTAGCGGGACTACAGATACGCAGTATTTT

len: 13
abundance: .
d_gene: .
v_gene: TRBV7-2
j_gene: TRBJ2-5
CDR3aa: CASSLRLEETQYF
CDR3nt: TGTGCCAGCAGCTTAAGACTAGAAGAGACCCAGTACTTC

len: 12
abundance: .
d_gene: .
v_gene: TRBV7-2
j_gene: TRBJ1-2
CDR3aa: CASRSGSWGYTF
CDR3nt: TGTGCCAGCAGGTCCGGGTCCTGGGGCTACACCTTC

len: 14
abundance: .
d_gene: TRBD1
v_gene: TRBV2
j_gene: TRBJ1-6
CDR3aa: CASRTGTANSPLHF
CDR3nt: TGTGCCAGCAGAACCGGGACAGCTAATTCACCCCTCCACTTT

len: 15
abundance: .
d_gene: .
v_gene: TRBV5-1
j_gene: TRBJ1-1
CDR3aa: CASSLAGVKNTEAFF
CDR3nt: TGCGCCAGCAGCTTGGCAGGGGTTAAGAACACTGAAGCTTTCTTT

len: 16
abundance: .
d_gene: .
v_gene: TRBV7-2
j_gene: TRBJ2-1
CDR3aa: CASSLDRRSSYNEQFF
CDR3nt: TGTGCCAGCAGCTTAGACCGAAGAAGCTCCTACAATGAGCAGTTCTTC

len: 14
abundance: .
d_gene: .
v_gene: TRBV6-1
j_gene: TRBJ1-5
CDR3aa: CASSGPDRNQPQHF
CDR3nt: TGTGCCAGCAGTGGTCCCGACAGGAATCAGCCCCAGCATTTT

len: 15
abundance: .
d_gene: TRBD1
v_gene: TRBV2
j_gene: TRBJ1-2
CDR3aa: CASSYQGTENYGYTF
CDR3nt: TGTGCCAGCAGCTACCAAGGGACAGAGAACTATGGCTACACCTTC

len: 16
abundance: .
d_gene: TRBD1
v_gene: TRBV5-1
j_gene: TRBJ1-3
CDR3aa: CASSLRTGETGNTIYF
CDR3nt: TGCGCCAGCAGCTTACGGACAGGGGAGACTGGAAACACCATATATTTT

len: 15
abundance: .
d_gene: .
v_gene: TRBV5-1
j_gene: TRBJ2-7
CDR3aa: CASSLEGQSSYEQYF
CDR3nt: TGCGCCAGCAGCTTAGAGGGCCAAAGTTCCTACGAGCAGTACTTC

len: 18
abundance: .
d_gene: TRBD2
v_gene: TRBV7-2
j_gene: TRBJ2-3
CDR3aa: CASSFQSGALGSTDTQYF
CDR3nt: TGTGCCAGCAGCTTCCAAAGCGGGGCCCTAGGGAGCACAGATACGCAGTATTTT

len: 16
abundance: .
d_gene: TRBD2
v_gene: TRBV7-2
j_gene: TRBJ2-1
CDR3aa: CASSLESGGAYNEQFF
CDR3nt: TGTGCCAGCAGCTTAGAGAGCGGGGGGGCTTACAATGAGCAGTTCTTC

len: 18
abundance: .
d_gene: .
v_gene: TRBV7-9
j_gene: TRBJ2-1
CDR3aa: CASSPRPGNTKSYNEQFF
CDR3nt: TGTGCCAGCAGCCCCCGCCCAGGGAATACGAAGTCCTACAATGAGCAGTTCTTC

len: 12
abundance: .
d_gene: .
v_gene: TRBV19
j_gene: TRBJ2-5
CDR3aa: CASSNIQETQYF
CDR3nt: TGTGCCAGTAGTAATATCCAAGAGACCCAGTACTTC

len: 14
abundance: .
d_gene: TRBD1
v_gene: TRBV19
j_gene: TRBJ2-1
CDR3aa: CASNLDRGGNEQFF
CDR3nt: TGTGCCAGTAACCTGGACAGGGGAGGCAATGAGCAGTTCTTC

len: 17
abundance: .
d_gene: TRBD2
v_gene: TRBV7-3
j_gene: TRBJ2-3
CDR3aa: CASSLRTSGGIADTQYF
CDR3nt: TGTGCCAGCAGCTTACGGACTAGCGGGGGGATCGCAGATACGCAGTATTTT

len: 15
abundance: .
d_gene: .
v_gene: TRBV15
j_gene: TRBJ1-1
CDR3aa: CATSRDEGGSTEAFF
CDR3nt: TGTGCCACCAGCAGAGATGAAGGTGGGTCGACTGAAGCTTTCTTT

len: 15
abundance: .
d_gene: .
v_gene: TRBV5-4
j_gene: TRBJ1-2
CDR3aa: CASSLGPSASSGYTF
CDR3nt: TGTGCCAGCAGCTTGGGGCCGTCCGCCTCTAGTGGCTACACCTTC

len: 13
abundance: .
d_gene: .
v_gene: TRBV30
j_gene: TRBJ1-6
CDR3aa: CAWSADNNSPLHF
CDR3nt: TGTGCCTGGAGTGCCGATAATAATTCACCCCTCCACTTT

len: 13
abundance: .
d_gene: TRBD1
v_gene: TRBV27
j_gene: TRBJ1-2
CDR3aa: CASSFPGGNGYTF
CDR3nt: TGTGCCAGCAGTTTCCCAGGGGGCAATGGCTACACCTTC

len: 16
abundance: .
d_gene: TRBD1
v_gene: TRBV4-1
j_gene: TRBJ2-7
CDR3aa: CASSQQDRGVVYEQYF
CDR3nt: TGCGCCAGCAGCCAACAGGACAGGGGGGTCGTCTACGAGCAGTACTTC

len: 19
abundance: .
d_gene: .
v_gene: TRBV21-1
j_gene: TRBJ2-2
CDR3aa: CASSKDLAGGFANTGELFF
CDR3nt: TGTGCCAGCAGCAAAGACCTAGCGGGGGGCTTCGCGAACACCGGGGAGCTGTTTTTT

len: 13
abundance: .
d_gene: TRBD2
v_gene: TRBV18
j_gene: TRBJ2-5
CDR3aa: CASSSGLQESQYF
CDR3nt: TGTGCCAGCAGTAGCGGGTTACAGGAATCCCAGTACTTC

len: 11
abundance: few
d_gene: .
v_gene: TRBV18
j_gene: TRBJ1-2
CDR3aa: CASSPGYGYTF
CDR3nt: TGTGCCAGCTCACCAGGGTATGGCTACACCTTC

len: 15
abundance: .
d_gene: TRBD1
v_gene: TRBV7-6
j_gene: TRBJ2-3
CDR3aa: CASSALTGETDTQYF
CDR3nt: TGTGCCAGCAGCGCACTGACAGGGGAGACAGATACGCAGTATTTT

len: 16
abundance: once
d_gene: TRBD1
v_gene: TRBV15
j_gene: TRBJ1-4
CDR3aa: CATSLGQIATNEKLFF
CDR3nt: TGTGCCACCAGCTTGGGACAGATTGCAACTAATGAAAAACTGTTTTTT

len: 14
abundance: once
d_gene: .
v_gene: TRBV2
j_gene: TRBJ1-1
CDR3aa: CASSDQDGEREAFF
CDR3nt: TGTGCCAGCAGCGACCAGGACGGGGAGAGAGAAGCTTTCTTT

len: 16
abundance: .
d_gene: TRBD1
v_gene: TRBV7-8
j_gene: TRBJ1-3
CDR3aa: CASSRRDRWTGNTIYF
CDR3nt: TGTGCCAGCAGCCGACGGGACAGGTGGACTGGAAACACCATATATTTT

len: 15
abundance: .
d_gene: TRBD1
v_gene: TRBV6-5
j_gene: TRBJ1-1
CDR3aa: CASSRQGAQNTEAFF
CDR3nt: TGTGCCAGCAGTAGACAGGGGGCGCAGAACACTGAAGCTTTCTTT

len: 10
abundance: .
d_gene: .
v_gene: TRBV2
j_gene: TRBJ2-5
CDR3aa: CASSQETQYF
CDR3nt: TGTGCCAGCTCCCAAGAGACCCAGTACTTC

len: 17
abundance: .
d_gene: .
v_gene: TRBV18
j_gene: TRBJ1-5
CDR3aa: CASSPRGGRGSNQPQHF
CDR3nt: TGTGCCAGCTCACCAAGAGGAGGGCGGGGGAGCAATCAGCCCCAGCATTTT

len: 15
abundance: .
d_gene: TRBD1
v_gene: TRBV7-6
j_gene: TRBJ1-2
CDR3aa: CASSLARQGASGYTF
CDR3nt: TGTGCCAGCAGCTTAGCGAGACAGGGGGCTAGTGGCTACACCTTC

len: 15
abundance: once
d_gene: TRBD1
v_gene: TRBV7-2
j_gene: TRBJ1-1
CDR3aa: CASSLAGGNLIEAFF
CDR3nt: TGTGCCAGCAGCTTGGCAGGGGGCAATCTTATTGAAGCTTTCTTT

len: 13
abundance: .
d_gene: .
v_gene: TRBV5-1
j_gene: TRBJ2-3
CDR3aa: CASSLSRGDTQYF
CDR3nt: TGCGCCAGCAGCTTGTCTCGGGGAGATACGCAGTATTTT

len: 15
abundance: .
d_gene: TRBD1
v_gene: TRBV6-5
j_gene: TRBJ2-7
CDR3aa: CASSLQDRVSAEQYF
CDR3nt: TGTGCCAGCAGCCTCCAAGACAGGGTGTCGGCCGAGCAGTACTTC

len: 18
abundance: .
d_gene: TRBD2
v_gene: TRBV4-1
j_gene: TRBJ2-1
CDR3aa: CASSQDRGVFSSYNEQFF
CDR3nt: TGCGCCAGCAGCCAAGATCGGGGGGTCTTTAGCTCCTACAATGAGCAGTTCTTC

len: 15
abundance: .
d_gene: .
v_gene: TRBV6-5
j_gene: TRBJ1-1
CDR3aa: CASSYEAGANTEAFF
CDR3nt: TGTGCCAGCAGTTACGAGGCAGGAGCGAACACTGAAGCTTTCTTT

len: 11
abundance: .
d_gene: .
v_gene: TRBV28
j_gene: TRBJ2-7
CDR3aa: CASRTSYEQYF
CDR3nt: TGTGCCAGCAGGACATCCTACGAGCAGTACTTC

len: 15
abundance: few
d_gene: .
v_gene: TRBV25-1
j_gene: TRBJ1-2
CDR3aa: CASSENVARRDGYTF
CDR3nt: TGTGCCAGCAGTGAAAATGTGGCGAGGAGGGATGGCTACACCTTC

len: 14
abundance: .
d_gene: TRBD1
v_gene: TRBV10-3
j_gene: TRBJ2-2
CDR3aa: CAIRQGADTGELFF
CDR3nt: TGTGCCATCAGGCAGGGGGCCGACACCGGGGAGCTGTTTTTT

len: 11
abundance: .
d_gene: .
v_gene: TRBV7-3
j_gene: TRBJ2-5
CDR3aa: CASSSGGTQYF
CDR3nt: TGTGCCAGCAGCTCCGGGGGGACCCAGTACTTC

len: 15
abundance: .
d_gene: .
v_gene: TRBV5-1
j_gene: TRBJ2-5
CDR3aa: CASSLGGTSLETQYF
CDR3nt: TGCGCCAGCAGCTTGGGAGGGACCAGTCTAGAGACCCAGTACTTC

len: 12
abundance: .
d_gene: .
v_gene: TRBV2
j_gene: TRBJ1-1
CDR3aa: CASHLEDTEAFF
CDR3nt: TGTGCCAGCCACCTGGAGGACACTGAAGCTTTCTTT

len: 15
abundance: .
d_gene: .
v_gene: TRBV7-9
j_gene: TRBJ2-3
CDR3aa: CASSARTANTDTQYF
CDR3nt: TGTGCCAGCAGCGCCCGGACGGCAAACACAGATACGCAGTATTTT

len: 15
abundance: .
d_gene: .
v_gene: TRBV6-5
j_gene: TRBJ1-6
CDR3aa: CASRIQSSYNSPLHF
CDR3nt: TGTGCCAGCAGGATACAGAGCTCCTATAATTCACCCCTCCACTTT

len: 15
abundance: .
d_gene: TRBD1
v_gene: TRBV7-9
j_gene: TRBJ1-1
CDR3aa: CASSEQGGLNTEAFF
CDR3nt: TGTGCCAGCAGCGAACAGGGGGGATTGAACACTGAAGCTTTCTTT

len: 16
abundance: .
d_gene: .
v_gene: TRBV5-1
j_gene: TRBJ2-5
CDR3aa: CASSLGSSGGEETQYF
CDR3nt: TGCGCCAGCAGCTTGGGGTCGTCCGGCGGGGAAGAGACCCAGTACTTC

len: 13
abundance: once
d_gene: .
v_gene: TRBV9
j_gene: TRBJ2-1
CDR3aa: CASSVAVGNEQFF
CDR3nt: TGTGCCAGCAGCGTTGCGGTCGGCAATGAGCAGTTCTTC

len: 14
abundance: .
d_gene: .
v_gene: TRBV19
j_gene: TRBJ2-5
CDR3aa: CASSTELLPETQYF
CDR3nt: TGTGCCAGTAGTACAGAATTGCTCCCGGAGACCCAGTACTTC

len: 15
abundance: .
d_gene: .
v_gene: TRBV7-3
j_gene: TRBJ2-3
CDR3aa: CASSFGGMETDTQYF
CDR3nt: TGTGCCAGCAGCTTTGGGGGCATGGAGACAGATACGCAGTATTTT

len: 14
abundance: few
d_gene: .
v_gene: TRBV14
j_gene: TRBJ1-1
CDR3aa: CASSQGPANTEAFF
CDR3nt: TGTGCCAGCAGCCAAGGACCGGCGAACACTGAAGCTTTCTTT